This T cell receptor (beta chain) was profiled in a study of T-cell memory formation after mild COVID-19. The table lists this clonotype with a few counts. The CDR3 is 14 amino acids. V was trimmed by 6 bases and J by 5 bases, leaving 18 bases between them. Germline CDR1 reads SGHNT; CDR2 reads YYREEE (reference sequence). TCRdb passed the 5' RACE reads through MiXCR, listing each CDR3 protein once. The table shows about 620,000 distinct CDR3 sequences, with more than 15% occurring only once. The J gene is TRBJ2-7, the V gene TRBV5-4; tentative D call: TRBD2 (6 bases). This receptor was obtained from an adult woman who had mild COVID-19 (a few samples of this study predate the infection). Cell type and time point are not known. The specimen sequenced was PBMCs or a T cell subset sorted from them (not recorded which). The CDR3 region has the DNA TGTGCCAGCACCTCCCCCGGGAGCGGAAACGAGCAGTACTTC. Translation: CASTSPGSGNEQYF.